The sequence of this T cell receptor (beta chain) was determined in a study of blood T cell repertoires in COVID-19. The CDR3 has 16 amino acids. V dropped 6 bases and J dropped 2; count of bases not matched to a gene: 9. Germline V gene lookup returns CDR1 MNHNY and CDR2 SVGAGI (reference sequence). Seattle participants joined during active infection and were tracked over time. In the authors' workflow: Scientists estimated how many nucleated cells there were by amplifying reference gene primers. Data came from immunoSEQ multiplex PCR; TCRdb stores just in-frame clones and leaves some out. V and J calls and clone size are those listed in that table; D and trimming were worked out from the DNA. Counted here are approximately 120,000 clones, about 74% occurring once; the ten biggest clones make up about 6.3%.

The source is a man older than 75 with COVID-19, enrolled during active disease. Input material: peripheral blood. This rearrangement joins TRBV6-6 to TRBJ1-2; 10 bases match TRBD1. CDR3: CASSRPTGGSNYGYTF. The CDR3, as DNA: TGTGCCAGCAGCCGGCCGACAGGGGGCTCCAACTATGGCTACACCTTC.